This TCR beta chain was observed in a study of response to subunit inactivated influenza vaccine. Findings and caveats of the study: The authors suggested that every seasonal influenza vaccination recruits few new T cells.

A remark on this clonotype: The antigen is undetermined.

The CDR3 is 16 amino acids. Germline-derived CDR1 and CDR2 are SGHAT and FQNNGV. V lost 5 bases to trimming and J lost 5 bases, with 19 bases between them. MiXCR, run by TCRdb on the RT-PCR reads, gives a single entry per CDR3 protein. Altogether about 700,000 distinct CDR3 sequences are present, approximately 14% being singletons, with the ten largest covering around 7.6%. The TCR comes from a man in his fifties or sixties who received an inactivated influenza vaccine. The chain recombines TRBV11-2 with TRBJ2-1, with a weak D call TRBD2 (7 bases). Sample: PBMCs from blood, taken around 14 days before vaccination. The CDR3 sequence is CASSALRGGGDNEQFF. In DNA form, the CDR3 reads TGTGCCAGCAGCGCCCTTAGGGGCGGGGGCGACAATGAGCAGTTCTTC.